A single sample gave rise to the 26 T cell receptor beta chains below, sequenced in a study of blood T cell repertoires in COVID-19. Using immunoSEQ multiplex PCR, the repertoire was profiled, and TCRdb retains in-frame clones only, with some absent. The data show 120,000 or so clones, 85% to 90% seen once. What was sequenced was peripheral blood. The receptors come from a man aged 50 or older with acute or convalescent COVID-19.

CDR3 amino acids: CASRGGTGARNEQFF. DNA for the CDR3: TGTGCCAGCAGGGGCGGGACAGGGGCCCGCAATGAGCAGTTCTTC. The chain uses TRBV6-5 and TRBJ2-1; 10 bases map to TRBD1. V shed 6 bases, J shed 6 bases, and the junction held 8 bases outside the gene matches. There are 15 residues in the CDR3. The V gene's germline CDR1 is MNHEY and CDR2 SVGAGI.

The chain joins TRBV15 to TRBJ1-1; D not resolved. Per the germline V gene, CDR1 is LNHNV and CDR2 is YYDKDF (reference sequence). This CDR3 region has 14 residues. Trimming took off 1 base at V and 4 bases at J, with 10 bases between the two ends. DNA of the CDR3: TGTGCCACCAGCAGAGCCCGGGTTTCCACTGAAGCTTTCTTT. Amino acids: CATSRARVSTEAFF. The full variable domain, in which reference TRBV15 and TRBJ1-1 provide the parts outside the CDR3, is DAMVIQNPRYQVTQFGKPVTLSCSQTLNHNVMYWYQQKSSQAPKLLFHYYDKDFNNEADTPDNFQSRRPNTSFCFLDIRSPGLGDTAMYLCATSRARVSTEAFFGQGTRLTVV.

This clone showed up just a few times. The V gene is TRBV3-1 (or the pseudogene TRBV3-2), the J gene TRBJ2-6; tentative D call: TRBD2 (5 bases). Germline loops: CDR1 LGHDT, CDR2 YNNKEL (reference sequence). V was shortened by 4 bases and J by 3 bases, with 13 bases between the two germline ends. The CDR3 loop spans 16 amino acids. CDR3 bases: TGTGCCAGCAGCCGAGCGAGAGGGAATGGGGCCAACGTCCTGACTTTC. Protein sequence: CASSRARGNGANVLTF.

This clone showed up just once. The V and J genes are TRBV2 and TRBJ1-1; no reliable D call. Germline CDR1 SNHLY, CDR2 FYNNEI. The CDR3 has 13 amino acids. Trimming removed 10 bases at V and 0 bases at J, with 12 bases between. The CDR3 DNA follows: TGTGCCAACAAGAGGGATTTGAACACTGAAGCTTTCTTT. It yields the protein CANKRDLNTEAFF.

This chain connects TRBV28 to TRBJ1-1, with D unresolved. This CDR3 region has 11 residues. V lost 2 bases and J lost 11, with 9 bases in between. The V gene's germline CDR1 is MDHEN and CDR2 SYDVKM. CDR3 residues: CASSLVNRAFF. CDR3 bases: TGTGCCAGCAGTTTAGTAAATCGGGCTTTCTTT.

The chain recombines TRBV19 with TRBJ1-2; 7 bases agree with TRBD1. The CDR3 covers 16 residues. Per the germline V gene, CDR1 is LNHDA and CDR2 is SQIVND (reference sequence). Trimming cost V 0 bases and J 2 bases; bases outside gene matches: 6. CDR3 sequence (DNA): TGTGCCAGTAGTATAGATCACAACAGGGGAAACTATGGCTACACCTTC. Protein product: CASSIDHNRGNYGYTF.

This chain joins TRBV14 and TRBJ2-5; 15 positions agree with TRBD2. CDR3 length: 16 residues. CDR1 is SGHDN and CDR2 is FVKESK in the germline V gene. The V gene end was trimmed by 5 bases and the J gene end by 5 bases; junction bases not matched to a gene: 6. The DNA of the CDR3 is TGTGCCAGCAGCAGGGGACTAGCGGGAGGATGGGAGACCCAGTACTTC. Encoded protein: CASSRGLAGGWETQYF.

The rearrangement links TRBV24-1 to TRBJ1-5; 12 nucleotides align to TRBD1. Trimming removed 3 bases from V and 9 bases from J; junction bases left unmatched: 5. The CDR3 consists of 15 residues. Germline loops: CDR1 KGHDR, CDR2 SFDVKD. The CDR3 loop is CATSDGGTGGLPQHF. CDR3 nucleotide sequence: TGTGCCACCAGTGATGGCGGGACAGGGGGCTTGCCCCAGCATTTT.

The chain couples TRBV10-2 to TRBJ2-1; 9 bases agree with TRBD1. CDR1 is WSHSY, CDR2 SAAADI, per germline. The CDR3 runs 14 residues. Germline trimming cut 1 base from V and 7 bases from J; bases unmatched to any gene: 2. The CDR3 reads CASSEWTGANEQFF. The DNA of the CDR3 is TGCGCCAGCAGTGAGTGGACAGGGGCTAATGAGCAGTTCTTC.

This chain connects TRBV4-1 to TRBJ2-7; possibly TRBD2 for D (5 bases). CDR1 and CDR2 (germline): MGHRA, YSYEKL. This CDR3 comprises 16 residues. Trimming cost V 4 bases and J 3 bases, with 19 bases left between them. DNA for the CDR3: TGCGCCAGCAGCCCTATAAGTGGGAGTACGGGCTACGAGCAGTACTTC. Amino acids: CASSPISGSTGYEQYF.

There are a few counts of this clone. The chain joins TRBV5-5 to TRBJ2-7; 8 nucleotides match TRBD1. This CDR3 is built from 15 residues. V lost 1 base to trimming and J lost 4 bases; unmatched junction nucleotides: 7. Per germline, CDR1 SGHKS and CDR2 YYEKEE (reference sequence). The CDR3, as DNA: TGTGCCAGCAGCTTGCAGGGACAGGTGATTTACGAGCAGTACTTC. The encoded protein is CASSLQGQVIYEQYF. Full variable domain (rest looked up from reference TRBV5-5 and TRBJ2-7): DAGVTQSPTHLIKTRGQQVTLRCSPISGHKSVSWYQQVLGQGPQFIFQYYEKEERGRGNFPDRFSARQFPNYSSELNVNALLLGDSALYLCASSLQGQVIYEQYFGPGTRLTVT.

V gene TRBV27 combines with J gene TRBJ1-4; possible D gene TRBD1, 5 bases. Germline values: CDR1 MNHEY, CDR2 SMNVEV (reference sequence). The germline V and J ends were trimmed by 4 bases and 1 base, with 10 bases remaining between them. The CDR3 is made up of 15 amino acids. The CDR3 DNA is TGTGCCAGCAGTTACGGGCAGGGAACTAATGAAAAACTGTTTTTT. It specifies CASSYGQGTNEKLFF.

This chain joins TRBV11-3 and TRBJ2-5; TRBD2 agrees at 13 bases. This CDR3 spans 16 amino acids. Trimming at V came to 4 bases and at J to 0 bases, leaving 2 bases not matched to a gene. Germline V gene lookup returns CDR1 SGHNT and CDR2 YENEEA. CDR3 protein: CASSSGTSGNQETQYF. CDR3 nucleotide sequence: TGTGCCAGCAGCTCCGGGACTAGCGGGAACCAAGAGACCCAGTACTTC.

This clone was seen ten or more times. The genes are TRBV11-3 and TRBJ2-4, with 11 bases matching TRBD1. The CDR3 contains 16 residues. Germline CDR1 reads SGHNT; CDR2 reads YENEEA. J was trimmed by 8 bases and V by 5 bases; bases with no gene match: 11. CDR3 sequence reads: CASSTRTGGARDIQYF. CDR3 DNA: TGTGCCAGCAGCACCAGGACAGGGGGCGCGAGGGACATTCAGTACTTC.

This chain links TRBV19 with TRBJ1-1; the D gene is possibly TRBD1 (6 bases). The V and J ends lost 1 base and 10 bases respectively, with 19 bases between them. Germline lookup yields CDR1 LNHDA and CDR2 SQIVND (reference sequence). This CDR3 has 15 amino acids. This CDR3 reads CASSIGGGASNRAFF. The CDR3, as DNA: TGTGCCAGTAGTATAGGAGGGGGGGCCTCAAACCGAGCTTTCTTT.

The V and J genes are TRBV2 and TRBJ1-2; no clear D gene. Germline loops: CDR1 SNHLY, CDR2 FYNNEI. V was cut by 6 bases and J by 3 bases, with 11 bases left in between. The CDR3 has 13 amino acids. Here the CDR3 reads CASSTVGDYGYTF. In DNA, the CDR3 is TGTGCCAGCAGCACGGTGGGCGACTATGGCTACACCTTC.

V gene TRBV5-1 combines with J gene TRBJ1-2, with D perhaps TRBD1 (5 bases). There are 13 residues in the CDR3. V lost 2 bases to trimming and J lost 4 bases, with 9 bases between them. CDR1 and CDR2 (germline): SGHRS, YFSETQ. This CDR3 is CASSFPDSYGYTF. The CDR3, as DNA: TGCGCCAGCAGCTTTCCTGACAGCTATGGCTACACCTTC.

This rearrangement joins TRBV6-2 or TRBV6-3 to TRBJ1-3, with a possible D match to TRBD1 (6 bases). V lost 4 bases to trimming and J lost 1 base, with 8 bases between them. Germline V gene lookup returns CDR1 MNHEY and CDR2 SVGEGT. The CDR3 runs 14 residues. The DNA of the CDR3 is TGTGCCAGCAGTTCACAGGGATCTGGAAACACCATATATTTT. Encoded protein: CASSSQGSGNTIYF.

This clone was detected once. The rearrangement uses TRBV7-2 and TRBJ2-2, with D possibly being TRBD1 (5 bases). Germline V gene sequence: CDR1 SGHTA, CDR2 FQGNSA. This CDR3 region has 15 residues. V lost 3 bases and J 1 base, leaving 9 bases between the germline ends. As DNA, the CDR3 is TGTGCCAGCAGCTTCATTACAGGGAACACCGGGGAGCTGTTTTTT. Protein product: CASSFITGNTGELFF.

V and J are TRBV30 and TRBJ2-1; TRBD2 is a possible D gene (6 bases). Trimming removed 3 bases from V and 4 bases from J, with 16 bases in between. Germline CDR1 and CDR2: GTSNPN and SVGIG (reference sequence). This CDR3 region has 15 residues. The CDR3 loop is CAWSPGGGSYNEQFF. In DNA, the CDR3 is TGTGCCTGGAGCCCCGGGGGTGGGTCATACAATGAGCAGTTCTTC.

This clone was picked up one time. The chain employs TRBV5-1 and TRBJ2-2, with D possibly matching TRBD1 (5 bases). Germline V gives CDR1 SGHRS, CDR2 YFSETQ. The germline V and J ends were trimmed by 0 bases and 2 bases, with 11 bases remaining between them. The CDR3 totals 16 residues. In nucleotides, the CDR3 is TGCGCCAGCAGCTTGGGTTTAGGGGTAAACACCGGGGAGCTGTTTTTT. The encoded protein is CASSLGLGVNTGELFF.

This clone occurred once. The CDR3 spells CASSLRAQGMEFSHEQYF. In DNA, the CDR3 is TGCGCCAGCAGCTTGAGGGCACAGGGGATGGAATTTTCCCACGAGCAGTACTTC. The J gene is TRBJ2-7, the V gene TRBV5-1, with 7 nucleotides matching TRBD1. J was trimmed by 5 bases and V by 1 base; bases with no gene match: 18. The CDR3 loop spans 18 amino acids. Germline V gene lookup returns CDR1 SGHRS and CDR2 YFSETQ.

This clone has only one observation. The chain employs TRBV2 and TRBJ1-1; tentative D call: TRBD1 (5 bases). There are 16 residues in the CDR3. V lost 5 bases and J lost 1, with 17 bases in between. CDR1 and CDR2 (germline): SNHLY, FYNNEI. The CDR3 region has the DNA TGTGCCAGCAGTCAAGGCCGGAGTACAGGGAACACTGAAGCTTTCTTT. Amino acid sequence: CASSQGRSTGNTEAFF.

Concerning this clone: This same CDR3 is encoded by further DNA sequences in the sample. J is TRBJ2-1 and V is TRBV7-2, with a tentative D call TRBD1 (5 bases). The CDR3 length is 14 residues. Trimming shortened V by 1 base and J by 3 bases, and 7 bases separated the two germline ends. Germline V gene lookup returns CDR1 SGHTA and CDR2 FQGNSA. The CDR3 nucleotides read TGTGCCAGCAGCTTAGGGGGCAGCTACAATGAGCAGTTCTTC. Protein: CASSLGGSYNEQFF.

The chain couples TRBV27 to TRBJ2-4; a possible D gene is TRBD1 (8 bases). There are 22 residues in the CDR3. Germline V gene sequence: CDR1 MNHEY, CDR2 SMNVEV (reference sequence). Trimming removed 5 bases at V and 9 bases at J, with 41 bases between. The CDR3 DNA follows: TGTGCCAGCAGTCCCCCCCGGACAGGGTACGGGACTGGCGGGAGAGGGAGGTTCATTCAGTACTTC. It is translated as CASSPPRTGYGTGGRGRFIQYF.

A single count supports this clone. The chain couples TRBV28 to TRBJ1-5; 9 nucleotides match TRBD1. Per germline, CDR1 MDHEN and CDR2 SYDVKM. V dropped 9 bases and J dropped 2; count of bases not matched to a gene: 11. The CDR3 runs 16 residues. DNA of the CDR3: TGTGCCAGTCGGACAGGGGAGGGGGATGGCAATCAGCCCCAGCATTTT. This gives the protein CASRTGEGDGNQPQHF.